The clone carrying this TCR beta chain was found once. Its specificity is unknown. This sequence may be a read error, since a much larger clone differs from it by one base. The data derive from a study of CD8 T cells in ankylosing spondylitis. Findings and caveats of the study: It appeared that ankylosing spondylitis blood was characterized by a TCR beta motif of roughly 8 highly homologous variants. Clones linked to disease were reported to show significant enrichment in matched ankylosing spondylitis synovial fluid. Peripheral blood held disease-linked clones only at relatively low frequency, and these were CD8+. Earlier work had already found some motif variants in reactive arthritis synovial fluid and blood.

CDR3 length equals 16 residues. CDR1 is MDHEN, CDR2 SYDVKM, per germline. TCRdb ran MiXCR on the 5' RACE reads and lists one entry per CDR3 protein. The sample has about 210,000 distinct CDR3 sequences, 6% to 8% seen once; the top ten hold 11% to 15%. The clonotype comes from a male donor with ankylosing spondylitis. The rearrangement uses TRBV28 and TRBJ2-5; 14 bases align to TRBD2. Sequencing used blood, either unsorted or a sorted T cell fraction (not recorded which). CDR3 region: CAGRSRGLAGERAQYF. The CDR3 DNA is TGTGCCGGCAGGTCCAGGGGACTAGCGGGAGAGCGGGCCCAGTACTTC.